This is a list of T cell receptor beta chains from one sample in a study of blood T cell repertoires in COVID-19. Produced via immunoSEQ multiplex PCR; TCRdb's table is partial and in-frame only. Found here are 200,000 or so clones, around 82% of them singletons; the top ten hold 6.5% to 9%. The sequenced material came from PBMCs or T cells enriched from blood (not recorded which). The receptors were sampled from a woman aged 35 to 49 with acute COVID-19. CDR3s include the opening cysteine and the closing phenylalanine or tryptophan.

j_call v_call cdr3_aa
TRBJ2-3 TRBV28 CASSRTSGLTDTQYF
TRBJ2-7 TRBV27 CASSLGGTSTEQYF
TRBJ2-3 TRBV7-6 CASSFYTDTQYF
TRBJ1-6 TRBV5-8 CASSLDSYSPLHF
TRBJ2-3 TRBV4-3 CASSQDRLAGSGTDTQYF
TRBJ1-2 TRBV7-9 CASSLDGEGARGYTF
TRBJ1-5 TRBV28 CASRTPQGKGQPQHF
TRBJ2-6 TRBV11-2 CASSPPGSAGANVLTF
TRBJ2-1 TRBV9 CASSATGTGTYNEQFF
TRBJ1-4 TRBV19 CASSLRDRGRGIEKLFF
TRBJ2-2 TRBV28 CASRQDEGRLAGGFTGELFF
TRBJ1-2 TRBV29-1 CSDKTGSYGYTF
TRBJ2-3 TRBV5-1 CASSFLQGGTDTQYF
TRBJ2-2 TRBV7-2 CASSSKTNTGELFF
TRBJ2-7 TRBV21-1 CASSKVQSYEQYF
TRBJ1-5 TRBV19 CASSIDWTGIDFFGQPQHF
TRBJ1-1 TRBV19 CASRTIGQGGTEAFF
TRBJ1-4 TRBV30 CACHDRAANEKLFF
TRBJ1-5 TRBV28 CASSFRLGNQPQHF
TRBJ2-7 TRBV19 CASSMGDSTYEQYF
TRBJ1-1 TRBV28 CASSPTGPNTEAFF
TRBJ1-4 TRBV5-5 CASSWGGGTTGEKLFF
TRBJ1-5 TRBV2 CASRQDISNQPQHF
TRBJ1-3 TRBV5-1 CASSPRTVSGNTIYF
TRBJ2-5 TRBV7-7 CASSSTGSFLETQYF
TRBJ2-2 TRBV19 CASSIDGRGRVTGELFF
TRBJ1-2 TRBV25-1 CASTAGNYGYTF
TRBJ1-1 TRBV30 CAWSGSWERAFF
TRBJ1-2 TRBV7-2 CASSPTAQANYGYTF
TRBJ2-2 TRBV14 CASSRDRGHTGELFF
TRBJ2-1 TRBV28 CATNSYSAESYNEQFF
TRBJ1-2 TRBV27 CASRGQGGGFSYGYTF
TRBJ1-2 TRBV2 CASSVETGLYGYTF
TRBJ2-7 TRBV9 CASSLTGPPDEQYF
TRBJ2-2 TRBV28 CASSFRVAGELFF
TRBJ1-2 TRBV7-9 CASSLGGTGPIVRHTF